The 8 T cell receptor beta chains given below trace back to one sample, sequenced in a study of CD8+CD57+ T cells in acquired aplastic anemia (dated by TCRdb to between 2018 and 2020). The sequencer listed for this sample is Illumina HiSeq 2000. Profiling of TCR beta VDJ combinations and CDR3 sequences used genomic DNA as the template. TCRdb reprocessing: public reads trimmed at Q25 with fastp, clones called with MiXCR, in-frame beta chains kept. Identical CDR3 proteins give one entry, which carries the most common genes and DNA. Present in this sample are roughly 170,000 distinct CDR3 sequences, about three fifths of which were seen just once. The ten largest clones represent 45% of the sample. Sequenced sample: sorted CD4+, CD8+, or CD8+CD57+ T cells (not recorded which) from PBMCs. All receptors come from a human donor in good health.

This sequence joins TRBV12-3 or TRBV12-4 and TRBJ1-1; D unresolved. Trimming pared 9 bases from V and 0 bases from J, leaving 14 bases between. The CDR3 runs 14 residues. CDR3 nucleotide sequence: TGTGCCAGTAAACCAGATCCTTTGAACACTGAAGCTTTCTTT. Protein sequence: CASKPDPLNTEAFF.

This clonotype was picked up many times. This sequence joins TRBV7-9 and TRBJ1-2; weak D call: TRBD1 (5 bases). In germline, CDR1 is SEHNR, CDR2 FQNEAQ (reference sequence). The germline V and J ends were trimmed by 5 bases and 4 bases, with 20 bases remaining between them. This CDR3 contains 16 residues. The CDR3 region is CASSPTSLPQAYGYTF. DNA for the CDR3: TGTGCCAGCAGCCCCACGTCGCTTCCACAGGCCTATGGCTACACCTTC.

The chain employs TRBV19 and TRBJ1-5; a possible D gene is TRBD1 (5 bases). This CDR3 region has 14 residues. In germline, CDR1 is LNHDA, CDR2 SQIVND (reference sequence). V lost 3 bases and J 7 bases, leaving 13 bases between the germline ends. The CDR3 DNA follows: TGTGCCAGTAGTATGTGGGGGGTCGGGCAGCCCCAGCATTTT. Encoded protein: CASSMWGVGQPQHF.

Ten or more counts support this clonotype. CDR3 nucleotides: TGCGCCAGCAGCTTCGACGGGGTCACTGAAGCTTTCTTT. Translation: CASSFDGVTEAFF. J is TRBJ1-1 and V is TRBV5-1, with no clear D. The CDR3 is 13 amino acids. CDR1 and CDR2 from the germline V gene are SGHRS and YFSETQ. The germline V and J ends were trimmed by 2 bases and 4 bases, with 9 bases remaining between them.

The V gene is TRBV7-3, the J gene TRBJ2-4, with TRBD1 matching over 11 bases. Per germline, CDR1 SGHTA and CDR2 FQGTGA. V shed 5 bases, J shed 8 bases, and the junction held 11 bases outside the gene matches. The CDR3 has 16 amino acids. CDR3 sequence reads: CASSLGQGARGDIQYF. CDR3 DNA sequence: TGTGCCAGCAGCCTTGGACAGGGGGCGCGGGGGGACATTCAGTACTTC.

The V gene is TRBV2, the J gene TRBJ2-2; D is undetermined. This CDR3 is built from 15 residues. Deletions cut 6 bases from V and 1 base from J, with 12 bases between. CDR1 SNHLY and CDR2 FYNNEI come from the germline V gene. The CDR3 nucleotides read TGTGCCAGCAGGGCAAGGGCTGGGAACACCGGGGAGCTGTTTTTT. It codes for CASRARAGNTGELFF.

The J gene is TRBJ2-5, the V gene TRBV7-2; 8 nucleotides match TRBD2. Germline values: CDR1 SGHTA, CDR2 FQGNSA. The CDR3 runs 12 residues. Trimming at V came to 5 bases and at J to 12 bases, leaving 8 bases not matched to a gene. The CDR3 DNA is TGTGCCAGCAGCCAGGAAGCGGGAGTAAAGTACTTC. It is translated as CASSQEAGVKYF.

This clonotype counts as medium-sized. The gene calls are TRBV11-2 and TRBJ2-7; the match to TRBD2 covers 9 bases. The length of the CDR3 is 16 residues. With 5 bases clipped from V and 4 bases from J, the junction kept 12 bases outside the gene matches. Germline V lookup: CDR1 SGHAT, CDR2 FQNNGV. CDR3 in amino acids: CASSTGLAGGWYEQYF. The DNA for the CDR3 is TGTGCCAGCAGCACGGGACTAGCCGGAGGGTGGTACGAGCAGTACTTC.